Below are 11 T cell receptor beta chains sequenced from a single sample in a study of cytomegalovirus exposure and HLA in healthy donors. The PCR ran on 60 Vbeta and 13 Jbeta primers. TCRdb's copy holds only in-frame clones and misses some; the assay was immunoSEQ multiplex PCR. The table records around 170,000 clones, over 75% of them present only once. The sequenced sample was PBMCs. The receptors shown here come from a man aged 50-59 years in good health and CMV-seronegative.

The chain employs TRBV4-2 and TRBJ1-2; the D is unclear. In germline, CDR1 is LGHNA, CDR2 YNFKEQ. V lost 1 base and J 6 bases, leaving 6 bases between the germline ends. This CDR3 has 12 residues. CDR3 sequence (DNA): TGTGCCAGCAGCCAAGGGTCGGATGGCTACACCTTC. It is translated as CASSQGSDGYTF.

The rearrangement links TRBV21-1 to TRBJ2-1; the table's D call, TRBD1, has no DNA check behind it. TRBV21-1 is labeled a pseudogene. The CDR3 is 13 residues long. Here the CDR3 reads CASSKVAKDEQFF. CDR3 nucleotides: TGTGCCAGCAGCAAAGTGGCAAAAGATGAGCAGTTCTTC.

V gene TRBV7-6 combines with J gene TRBJ1-4; D may be TRBD1 (6 bases). From germline, CDR1 is SGHVS and CDR2 FNYEAQ. The length of the CDR3 is 15 residues. V was shortened by 1 base and J by 1 base, with 7 bases between the two germline ends. CDR3: CASSLETGTNEKLFF. CDR3 nucleotides: TGTGCCAGCAGCTTAGAGACAGGAACTAATGAAAAACTGTTTTTT.

This sequence joins TRBV27 and TRBJ2-7; 9 bases are a match to TRBD2. J lost 2 bases, V lost 6 bases, and 8 bases had no gene match. Germline lookup yields CDR1 MNHEY and CDR2 SMNVEV (reference sequence). The CDR3 contains 15 residues. The CDR3 protein is CASRGGGGGAYEQYF. The CDR3 nucleotides read TGTGCCAGCAGAGGCGGGGGGGGAGGGGCCTACGAGCAGTACTTC.

This sequence joins TRBV2 and TRBJ2-6; D possibly corresponds to TRBD2 (6 bases). With 4 bases removed from V and 3 bases from J, the gap between germline ends came to 10 bases. This CDR3 is built from 15 residues. Germline V gene lookup returns CDR1 SNHLY and CDR2 FYNNEI. CDR3 sequence (DNA): TGTGCCAGCAGTGGGCTGGGGGGTGGGGCCAACGTCCTGACTTTC. This encodes CASSGLGGGANVLTF.

This chain's CDR3 is CASSQGGPEQFF. The CDR3 region has the DNA TGTGCCAGCAGCCAAGGAGGGCCCGAGCAGTTCTTC. The chain links TRBV14 to TRBJ2-1; tentatively, D is TRBD2 (5 bases). V shed 1 base and J shed 10 bases, with 8 bases lying between them. The CDR3 is made up of 12 amino acids. Germline CDR1 and CDR2: SGHDN and FVKESK.

The chain uses TRBV9 and TRBJ1-1; the D is unclear. Germline V gene sequence: CDR1 SGDLS, CDR2 YYNGEE. The CDR3 contains 14 residues. V gave up 3 bases and J gave up 6 bases, with 15 bases separating them. The CDR3 spells CASSGARGESEAFF. Here the CDR3 DNA reads TGTGCCAGCAGCGGGGCCCGGGGAGAGTCTGAAGCTTTCTTT.

The V and J genes are TRBV25-1 and TRBJ1-2; D not resolved. Looked up from germline, CDR1 is MGHDK and CDR2 is SYGVNS. V lost 0 bases and J lost 1, with 6 bases in between. The CDR3 contains 14 residues. The CDR3: CASSEYGRNYGYTF. CDR3 nucleotide sequence: TGTGCCAGCAGTGAATATGGGCGTAACTATGGCTACACCTTC.

The chain recombines TRBV6-5 with TRBJ2-7; D not certain. Germline V lookup: CDR1 MNHEY, CDR2 SVGAGI. The V and J ends lost 5 bases and 5 bases respectively, with 19 bases between them. This CDR3 has 15 amino acids. The CDR3 loop is CASSRLSLGANEQYF. CDR3 bases: TGTGCCAGCAGTCGACTTAGCCTGGGTGCGAACGAGCAGTACTTC.

The rearrangement joins TRBV6-5 to TRBJ1-5; TRBD1 might be the D (5 bases). CDR1 is MNHEY and CDR2 is SVGAGI in the germline V gene. This CDR3 contains 13 residues. With 6 bases removed from V and 5 bases from J, the gap between germline ends came to 11 bases. The CDR3 DNA is TGTGCCAGCAGATCAGGGATTCATCAGCCCCAGCATTTT. This translates into CASRSGIHQPQHF.

This sequence joins TRBV5-6 and TRBJ2-7; TRBD1 matches 7 bases. This CDR3 region has 15 residues. CDR1 is SGHDT and CDR2 is YYEEEE in the germline V gene. The ends lost 2 bases at V and 3 bases at J; junction bases unmatched: 8. The DNA of the CDR3 is TGTGCCAGCAGCTTTGGGACAGCAGAACACTACGAGCAGTACTTC. It yields the protein CASSFGTAEHYEQYF. The full variable domain, with the rest looked up from reference TRBV5-6 and TRBJ2-7, is DAGVTQSPTHLIKTRGQQVTLRCSPKSGHDTVSWYQQALGQGPQFIFQYYEEEERQRGNFPDRFSGHQFPNYSSELNVNALLLGDSALYLCASSFGTAEHYEQYFGPGTRLTVT.